A single sample gave rise to the 5 T cell receptor beta chains below, sequenced in a study of blood T cell repertoires in COVID-19. Generated by immunoSEQ multiplex PCR, the TCRdb table keeps only in-frame clones and is missing some. The data contain about 200,000 clones, 75% to 85% of them singletons. The source material was PBMCs or T cells enriched from blood (not recorded which). All receptors come from a man in his forties who had recovered from COVID-19.

This clone has more than one count but fewer than ten. V usage is TRBV7-8 and J usage is TRBJ2-5; 7 bases match TRBD1. The CDR3 is made up of 15 amino acids. Looked up from germline, CDR1 is SGHVS and CDR2 is FQNEAQ. J gave up 5 bases and V 3 bases, and 9 bases lay outside the gene matches. This CDR3 is CASSFDRDIFETQYF. The CDR3 DNA follows: TGTGCCAGCAGCTTTGACAGGGATATTTTTGAGACCCAGTACTTC.

This sequence joins TRBV29-1 and TRBJ2-1; TRBD2 is a possible D gene (5 bases). This CDR3 region has 14 residues. Trimming took 7 bases from V and 7 from J, leaving 20 bases between them. Germline loops: CDR1 SQVTM, CDR2 ANQGSEA. This CDR3 reads CSAGWTFGENEQFF. CDR3 nucleotide sequence: TGCAGCGCCGGATGGACTTTCGGGGAGAATGAGCAGTTCTTC.

The V call is TRBV2, the J call TRBJ1-5; D is uncertain. This CDR3 contains 15 residues. The V gene's germline CDR1 is SNHLY and CDR2 FYNNEI. V gave up 6 bases and J gave up 3 bases, with 15 bases separating them. This chain's CDR3 is CASRPDFSPNQPQHF. In DNA, the CDR3 is TGTGCCAGCAGACCCGACTTTTCCCCCAATCAGCCCCAGCATTTT. The full variable domain, completed using reference TRBV2 and TRBJ1-5, is EPEVTQTPSHQVTQMGQEVILRCVPISNHLYFYWYRQILGQKVEFLVSFYNNEISEKSEIFDDQFSVERPDGSNFTLKIRSTKLEDSAMYFCASRPDFSPNQPQHFGDGTRLSIL.

V usage is TRBV3-1 (or the pseudogene TRBV3-2) and J usage is TRBJ1-1; 9 nucleotides line up with TRBD1. The CDR3 spans 13 residues. The germline V gene has CDR1 LGHDT and CDR2 YNNKEL (reference sequence). The ends lost 3 bases at V and 5 bases at J; junction bases unmatched: 1. The CDR3 loop is CASSHGQGTEAFF. CDR3 coding DNA: TGTGCCAGCAGCCATGGACAGGGGACTGAAGCTTTCTTT.

This clone occurred once. The genes are TRBV5-4 and TRBJ1-2; 9 bases map to TRBD1. In germline, CDR1 is SGHNT, CDR2 YYREEE (reference sequence). The CDR3 totals 13 residues. The V segment lost 8 bases and the J segment 8 bases; nucleotides outside the gene matches: 10. DNA of the CDR3: TGTGCCAGTCAGGACAGGGGAGGTAGCGGCTACACCTTC. Its translation is CASQDRGGSGYTF.